These 24 T cell receptor beta chains were sequenced from one sample in a study of cytomegalovirus exposure and HLA in healthy donors. Sequencing was performed with immunoSEQ multiplex PCR; in TCRdb, only in-frame clones are kept and a portion is missing. This table holds about 120,000 clones, around 89% found once. The sample taken for sequencing was PBMCs. The receptors come from a man aged 18 to 29 in good health and CMV-seronegative.

In this sample, this clone turned up once. J is TRBJ2-7 and V is TRBV28; D uncertain. CDR1 and CDR2 from the germline V gene are MDHEN and SYDVKM. V shed 3 bases and J shed 6 bases, with 15 bases lying between them. CDR3 length: 14 residues. Written as DNA, the CDR3 is TGTGCCAGCAGTTTCTCCGGGTCTCAAGGCGAGCAGTACTTC. Its translation is CASSFSGSQGEQYF.

This chain joins TRBV5-6 and TRBJ2-6; no clear D. Germline V gene lookup returns CDR1 SGHDT and CDR2 YYEEEE. V was trimmed by 2 bases and J by 0 bases, leaving 18 bases between them. The CDR3 sequence is 19 residues long. CDR3 sequence (DNA): TGTGCCAGCAGCTTACGGCTTCCGATGGGCAACTCTGGGGCCAACGTCCTGACTTTC. Protein product: CASSLRLPMGNSGANVLTF.

The chain is built from TRBV6-5 and TRBJ1-1; weak D call: TRBD1 (6 bases). The V end was cut by 6 bases, the J end by 5 bases, with 19 bases between. This CDR3 contains 15 residues. Germline V CDR1 and CDR2: MNHEY, SVGAGI. Written as DNA, the CDR3 is TGTGCCAGCAGGAAAGGACAGAATAAGAATACTGAAGCTTTCTTT. Its translation: CASRKGQNKNTEAFF.

The chain joins TRBV5-6 to TRBJ1-3; D gene unclear. Deletions cut 0 bases from V and 0 bases from J, with 7 bases between. The germline V gene has CDR1 SGHDT and CDR2 YYEEEE. The CDR3 contains 15 residues. The DNA for the CDR3 is TGTGCCAGCAGCTTGGTGGGCCTCTCTGGAAACACCATATATTTT. Amino acids: CASSLVGLSGNTIYF.

The rearrangement uses TRBV9 and TRBJ2-2; TRBD2 matches at 9 bases. CDR3 length: 16 residues. Germline values: CDR1 SGDLS, CDR2 YYNGEE. J gave up 1 base and V 1 base, and 2 bases lay outside the gene matches. DNA of the CDR3: TGTGCCAGCAGCGTAAAAGCGGGGGGGAACACCGGGGAGCTGTTTTTT. It specifies CASSVKAGGNTGELFF.

The rearrangement joins TRBV4-3 to TRBJ2-2; D might be TRBD2 (5 bases). V was shortened by 1 base and J by 3 bases, with 12 bases between the two germline ends. From germline, CDR1 is LGHNA and CDR2 YSLEER. The CDR3 runs to 16 residues. CDR3: CASSQAAGTYTGELFF. In nucleotides, the CDR3 is TGCGCCAGCAGCCAAGCGGCGGGCACCTACACCGGGGAGCTGTTTTTT.

The V and J genes are TRBV18 and TRBJ1-5; D unclear. V was trimmed by 2 bases and J by 0 bases, leaving 11 bases between them. This CDR3 has 16 residues. Germline assignment: CDR1 KGHSH and CDR2 LQKENI. The DNA for the CDR3 is TGTGCCAGCTCACCAGGATCCGGGTCTAGCAATCAGCCCCAGCATTTT. Its translation: CASSPGSGSSNQPQHF.

The chain combines TRBV6-5 with TRBJ1-5, with TRBD1 matching over 8 bases. Germline CDR1 reads MNHEY; CDR2 reads SVGAGI. V was clipped by 7 bases and J by 2 bases; unmatched bases: 7. CDR3 length equals 15 residues. CDR3 amino acids: CASKEDRGGNQPQHF. CDR3 in DNA: TGTGCCAGCAAAGAAGACAGGGGTGGCAATCAGCCCCAGCATTTT.

A note on this clone: The sample carries other DNA sequences with the same CDR3. The rearrangement links TRBV18 to TRBJ2-7; 7 bases line up with TRBD2. The CDR3 is 13 amino acids. V dropped 6 bases and J dropped 1; count of bases not matched to a gene: 3. The germline V gene encodes CDR1 KGHSH and CDR2 LQKENI. The CDR3 bases are TGTGCCAGCTCCCCGGGGGGATCCTACGAGCAGTACTTC. Its translation is CASSPGGSYEQYF.

The V call is TRBV5-4, the J call TRBJ1-6; D unclear. CDR3 length: 15 residues. V gave up 2 bases and J gave up 3 bases, with 9 bases separating them. Germline V gene data show CDR1 as SGHNT and CDR2 as YYREEE (reference sequence). The CDR3 DNA reads TGTGCCAGCAGCTTCGGAGGGTTCTATAATTCACCCCTCCACTTT. Translating gives CASSFGGFYNSPLHF.

The chain uses TRBV11-2 and TRBJ1-3; D gene uncertain. From germline, CDR1 is SGHAT and CDR2 FQNNGV. The V gene lost 4 bases and the J gene lost 2 bases, with 15 bases spanning the gap. The CDR3 runs 16 residues. The CDR3 sequence is CASSSTNWAPGNTIYF. In nucleotides, the CDR3 is TGTGCCAGCAGCTCGACAAATTGGGCGCCTGGAAACACCATATATTTT.

The V and J genes are TRBV19 and TRBJ1-1, with TRBD1 matching over 8 bases. The junction had 3 bases not matched to a gene; V was cut back by 6 bases and J by 3 bases. The CDR3 sequence is 13 residues long. Germline CDR1 is LNHDA and CDR2 is SQIVND (reference sequence). The CDR3 DNA follows: TGTGCCAGTAGCACGACAGGGGACACTGAAGCTTTCTTT. It codes for CASSTTGDTEAFF.

The chain uses TRBV2 and TRBJ1-5; possible D gene TRBD1, 5 bases. V lost 6 bases and J lost 5, with 14 bases in between. This CDR3 spans 14 amino acids. Per germline, CDR1 SNHLY and CDR2 FYNNEI. For the CDR3, the DNA is TGTGCCAGCAGGGGCGACAGTTTCTATCAGCCCCAGCATTTT. It specifies CASRGDSFYQPQHF. Combining the CDR3 with reference TRBV2 and TRBJ1-5 gives the whole variable domain EPEVTQTPSHQVTQMGQEVILRCVPISNHLYFYWYRQILGQKVEFLVSFYNNEISEKSEIFDDQFSVERPDGSNFTLKIRSTKLEDSAMYFCASRGDSFYQPQHFGDGTRLSIL.

The chain couples TRBV6-1 to TRBJ2-7; maybe TRBD2 (6 bases). Between the trimmed V and J ends, which lost 3 bases and 5 bases, there was a span of 26 bases. The CDR3 covers 18 residues. In germline, CDR1 is MNHNS, CDR2 SASEGT. CDR3 nucleotides: TGTGCCAGCAGTGAGGAAGTCGGTGCAGGGCGGACTACTGACGAGCAGTACTTC. This encodes CASSEEVGAGRTTDEQYF.

This clone was picked up one time. The chain is built from TRBV6-5 and TRBJ1-1; unclear D gene. V was trimmed by 10 bases and J by 5 bases, leaving 11 bases between them. Germline CDR1 is MNHEY and CDR2 is SVGAGI. The CDR3 is 11 amino acids. The CDR3 DNA sequence: TGTGCCAATAAGCCTAGAACTGAAGCTTTCTTT. It yields the protein CANKPRTEAFF.

This clone was detected once. The chain joins TRBV30 to TRBJ1-1; 7 bases map to TRBD1. This CDR3 has 13 residues. The germline gives CDR1 GTSNPN, CDR2 SVGIG (reference sequence). Trimming at V came to 3 bases and at J to 5 bases, leaving 6 bases not matched to a gene. CDR3 in DNA: TGTGCCTGGAGGGCCGGGACAGTAACTGAAGCTTTCTTT. Amino acids: CAWRAGTVTEAFF.

This chain connects TRBV27 to TRBJ2-2; 9 nucleotides line up with TRBD2. The CDR3 has 15 residues. Germline CDR1 is MNHEY and CDR2 is SMNVEV (reference sequence). Losses at the gene ends were 10 bases for V and 4 bases for J; bases not matched to a gene: 10. CDR3 in DNA: TGTGCCACCCGCGCAGCGGGAGGTGGCACCGGGGAGCTGTTTTTT. This gives the protein CATRAAGGGTGELFF.

This clone was observed once. The chain links TRBV30 to TRBJ2-7, with 7 bases aligning to TRBD1. Germline V gene sequence: CDR1 GTSNPN, CDR2 SVGIG (reference sequence). The ends lost 4 bases at V and 2 bases at J; junction bases unmatched: 5. The CDR3 has 13 residues. CDR3 residues: CAWTGTVPYEQYF. DNA of the CDR3: TGTGCCTGGACCGGGACAGTGCCCTACGAGCAGTACTTC.

V gene TRBV28 combines with J gene TRBJ2-1, with 14 bases identical to TRBD2. V lost 3 bases, J lost 8 bases, and 6 bases stayed unmatched. CDR3 length: 16 amino acids. Per the germline V gene, CDR1 is MDHEN and CDR2 is SYDVKM. DNA for the CDR3: TGTGCCAGCAGTTTTCCGGGGACTAGCGGGAGAGATGAGCAGTTCTTC. Its translation is CASSFPGTSGRDEQFF.

This clone was recorded only once. The J gene is TRBJ1-1, the V gene TRBV11-2; D call uncertain. The CDR3 contains 14 residues. From germline, CDR1 is SGHAT and CDR2 FQNNGV. The ends were cut back, 4 bases at V and 6 bases at J, with 15 bases in the middle. The CDR3 region has the DNA TGTGCCAGCAGCTCTAACCAGGCCTGGGCTGAAGCTTTCTTT. It is translated as CASSSNQAWAEAFF.

The count of this clone is one. The chain carries TRBV19 and TRBJ2-2; no reliable D call. There are 13 residues in the CDR3. Trimming pared 3 bases from V and 7 bases from J, leaving 9 bases between. The germline CDR1 and CDR2 sequences are LNHDA and SQIVND (reference sequence). CDR3 residues: CASSIPPGGELFF. CDR3 sequence (DNA): TGTGCCAGTAGTATCCCGCCCGGCGGGGAGCTGTTTTTT.

The CDR3 reads CASRSTGSGYEQYF. Written as DNA, the CDR3 is TGTGCCAGCAGATCAACAGGGTCCGGCTACGAGCAGTACTTC. The chain links TRBV27 to TRBJ2-7; D might be TRBD1 (6 bases). Germline CDR1 and CDR2: MNHEY and SMNVEV (reference sequence). This CDR3 has 14 residues. With 6 bases removed from V and 3 bases from J, the gap between germline ends came to 15 bases.

V and J are TRBV29-1 and TRBJ2-3; 7 bases align to TRBD1. The V segment lost 5 bases and the J segment 3 bases; nucleotides outside the gene matches: 2. The CDR3 extends over 12 amino acids. Germline loops: CDR1 SQVTM, CDR2 ANQGSEA. CDR3 region: CSVLGQTDTQYF. The CDR3 DNA sequence: TGCAGCGTTTTGGGACAGACAGATACGCAGTATTTT.

This chain joins TRBV10-3 and TRBJ2-1; TRBD2 matches at 8 bases. Germline V CDR1 and CDR2: ENHRY, SYGVKD. J was trimmed by 4 bases and V by 6 bases; bases with no gene match: 5. This CDR3 is 14 amino acids long. As DNA, the CDR3 is TGTGCCATCAGGGGAGGGACTAGTTACAATGAGCAGTTCTTC. Its translation is CAIRGGTSYNEQFF.